The present T cell receptor (beta chain) was sequenced within a study of T cell responses to AZD1222 COVID-19 vaccine. The CDR3 contains 15 residues. General study findings and limits: Clonal diversity was possibly underestimated, and white British individuals and females predominated among donors. Regions 160-218 and 743-854 dominated among vaccine-associated CD4 TCRs spanning spike.

The table came from immunoSEQ multiplex PCR; TCRdb's copy has only in-frame clones and leaves some out. The sample lists about 190,000 clones, roughly 93% occurring once. About this clone: Its antigen is currently unknown.

The chain has TRBV21-1 and TRBJ2-7. TRBV21-1 is noted as a pseudogene. This clonotype was obtained from an adult in good health. Specimen: peripheral blood, collected on day 0 of AZD1222 vaccination. DNA for the CDR3: TGTGCCAGCAGCAGGGGGGCAGGGTTTACCTACGAGCAGTACTTC. As protein: CASSRGAGFTYEQYF.